Below are 6 T cell receptor beta chains sequenced from a single sample in a study of cytomegalovirus exposure and HLA in healthy donors. A multiplex PCR was run with 60 Vbeta primers and 13 Jbeta primers. The protocol was immunoSEQ multiplex PCR, while the TCRdb copy is restricted to in-frame clones and leaves out a portion. This sample has under 200,000 clones; roughly four fifths occur once, and the top ten carry 3% to 3.5%. Source material: PBMCs. Receptors were obtained from a woman in her 40s in good health and CMV-seronegative.

The chain's CDR3 is CAWSVRAESPQHF. Written as DNA, the CDR3 is TGTGCCTGGAGTGTGAGGGCCGAGTCGCCCCAGCATTTT. The genes are TRBV30 and TRBJ1-5; no definite D call. V was cut by 0 bases and J by 9 bases, with 12 bases left in between. The CDR3 runs to 13 residues. Germline loops: CDR1 GTSNPN, CDR2 SVGIG (reference sequence).

The gene calls are TRBV5-1 and TRBJ1-6, with D tentatively TRBD1 (6 bases). The germline V and J ends were trimmed by 2 bases and 10 bases, with 13 bases remaining between them. Germline values: CDR1 SGHRS, CDR2 YFSETQ. The CDR3 spans 14 residues. The CDR3 bases are TGCGCCAGCAGCTTAGGACAGTCACTATCACCCCTCCACTTT. Protein sequence: CASSLGQSLSPLHF. The full variable domain, with the rest looked up from reference TRBV5-1 and TRBJ1-6, is KAGVTQTPRYLIKTRGQQVTLSCSPISGHRSVSWYQQTPGQGLQFLFEYFSETQRNKGNFPGRFSGRQFSNSRSEMNVSTLELGDSALYLCASSLGQSLSPLHFGNGTRLTVT.

The J gene is TRBJ1-1, the V gene TRBV6-5, with 10 bases lining up with TRBD1. With V trimmed by 8 bases and J by 10 bases, 7 bases remained unmatched. The germline gives CDR1 MNHEY, CDR2 SVGAGI. The CDR3 is 12 residues long. The DNA of the CDR3 is TGTGCCAGCCACCGGGACAGGGGAAGAGCTTTCTTT. Translated: CASHRDRGRAFF.

V usage is TRBV27 and J usage is TRBJ2-3, with a tentative D call TRBD1 (6 bases). Between the trimmed V and J ends, which lost 4 bases and 0 bases, there was a span of 11 bases. CDR3 length: 15 amino acids. The V gene's germline CDR1 is MNHEY and CDR2 SMNVEV (reference sequence). The CDR3 DNA reads TGTGCCAGCAGTTCTCCGGGACATAGCACAGATACGCAGTATTTT. Amino acid sequence: CASSSPGHSTDTQYF.

The gene calls are TRBV6-1 and TRBJ1-2, with D uncertain. The CDR3 runs to 15 residues. Trimming took off 4 bases at V and 5 bases at J, with 17 bases between the two ends. Germline lookup yields CDR1 MNHNS and CDR2 SASEGT. CDR3 loop: CASSAFARVAYGYTF. For the CDR3, the DNA is TGTGCCAGCAGTGCGTTCGCGAGGGTTGCTTATGGCTACACCTTC.

The chain combines TRBV5-5 with TRBJ1-4; perhaps TRBD1 as D (5 bases). Germline assignment: CDR1 SGHKS and CDR2 YYEKEE (reference sequence). The CDR3 length is 14 residues. The V end lost 3 bases, the J end lost 6 bases, and 12 bases lay between the germline ends. In DNA form, the CDR3 reads TGTGCCAGCAGCTCGGGGGTGCCCTATGAAAAACTGTTTTTT. It translates to CASSSGVPYEKLFF.